A single sample gave rise to the 25 T cell receptor beta chains below, sequenced in a study of regulatory T cells. Study observations and caveats: In CD3G-deficient patients, conventional CD4+ T cells were enriched for hydrophobic CDR3 residues at positions 6 and 7.

Amplification used 52 TRBV primers and 13 TRBJ primers. Measured with immunoSEQ multiplex PCR; TCRdb has only the in-frame clones, and not every one. This repertoire shows around 32,000 clones, about nine tenths found once; its top ten account for roughly 1.4%. Antigens of these TCRs are unknown. Sequences were obtained from conventional CD4+ T cells sorted from blood. The receptors here all came from a person aged 18 to 30 with CD3G deficiency.

V gene TRBV5-1 combines with J gene TRBJ2-6; 10 nucleotides agree with TRBD2. From germline, CDR1 is SGHRS and CDR2 YFSETQ. The CDR3 length is 16 residues. Trimming took 6 bases from V and 1 from J; bases not matched to a gene: 4. The chain's CDR3 is CASTSGSLSGANVLTF. The CDR3, as DNA: TGCGCCAGCACTAGCGGGAGCCTTTCTGGGGCCAACGTCCTGACTTTC.

The chain links TRBV6-1 to TRBJ2-7; 7 positions agree with TRBD2. Unmatched junction bases numbered 9, after V lost 10 bases and J lost 3 bases. This CDR3 has 13 residues. Per the germline V gene, CDR1 is MNHNS and CDR2 is SASEGT. CDR3 in amino acids: CATSRTSNYEQYF. The CDR3 DNA reads as TGTGCCACCTCCCGGACTAGTAACTACGAGCAGTACTTC.

The J gene is TRBJ2-7, the V gene TRBV5-1; TRBD2 agrees at 10 bases. J lost 0 bases, V lost 0 bases, and 9 bases had no gene match. The CDR3 is 18 amino acids. In germline, CDR1 is SGHRS, CDR2 YFSETQ. The CDR3 protein is CASSLGSGGRFRSYEQYF. CDR3 in DNA: TGCGCCAGCAGCTTGGGTAGCGGGGGGCGATTCCGCTCCTACGAGCAGTACTTC.

The rearrangement links TRBV5-1 to TRBJ1-1, with D possibly being TRBD1 (6 bases). The V end was cut by 2 bases, the J end by 1 base, with 12 bases between. Looked up from germline, CDR1 is SGHRS and CDR2 is YFSETQ. This CDR3 has 15 residues. CDR3 residues: CASSLQGLENTEAFF. The CDR3 coding sequence is TGCGCCAGCAGCTTACAGGGTTTGGAGAACACTGAAGCTTTCTTT.

The genes are TRBV29-1 and TRBJ2-4; D is possibly TRBD1 or TRBD2 (5 bases each). The CDR3 consists of 16 residues. With 4 bases removed from V and 2 bases from J, the gap between germline ends came to 18 bases. The germline V gene has CDR1 SQVTM and CDR2 ANQGSEA. The CDR3 DNA reads TGCAGCGTTGTTGAGCGGATGGGGGATACCAAAAACATTCAGTACTTC. It specifies CSVVERMGDTKNIQYF.

The chain has TRBV5-5 and TRBJ2-7; no definite D call. The germline V gene encodes CDR1 SGHKS and CDR2 YYEKEE (reference sequence). The germline V and J ends were trimmed by 0 bases and 3 bases, with 10 bases remaining between them. The CDR3 loop spans 14 amino acids. The CDR3 spells CASSLEFWSYEQYF. The CDR3 region has the DNA TGTGCCAGCAGCTTGGAGTTCTGGAGCTACGAGCAGTACTTC.

The chain recombines TRBV28 with TRBJ2-7; D is perhaps TRBD2 (6 bases). CDR1 and CDR2 from the germline V gene are MDHEN and SYDVKM. V was clipped by 2 bases and J by 4 bases, with 21 bases between them. The CDR3 covers 17 residues. DNA of the CDR3: TGTGCCAGCAGTTTAGCATCTTCGGGACTCTACCTTTACGAGCAGTACTTC. It yields the protein CASSLASSGLYLYEQYF. Supplemented by reference TRBV28 and TRBJ2-7, the full variable domain reads DVKVTQSSRYLVKRTGEKVFLECVQDMDHENMFWYRQDPGLGLRLIYFSYDVKMKEKGDIPEGYSVSREKKERFSLILESASTNQTSMYLCASSLASSGLYLYEQYFGPGTRLTVT.

This sequence joins TRBV21-1 and TRBJ2-3; the table assigns TRBD2, which was not confirmed against the DNA. TRBV21-1 represents a pseudogene. CDR3 length: 17 residues. CDR3 sequence: CASSNGSGGTSTDTQYF. As DNA, the CDR3 is TGTGCCAGCAGCAACGGTAGCGGGGGGACCAGCACAGATACGCAGTATTTT.

V usage is TRBV19 and J usage is TRBJ2-4; D unresolved. The CDR3 runs 15 residues. Germline V CDR1 and CDR2: LNHDA, SQIVND (reference sequence). Trimming took 0 bases from V and 9 from J, leaving 15 bases between them. CDR3 residues: CASSIDGISAAIQYF. DNA for the CDR3: TGTGCCAGTAGTATAGATGGGATTTCGGCGGCCATTCAGTACTTC. Full variable domain (rest looked up from reference TRBV19 and TRBJ2-4): DGGITQSPKYLFRKEGQNVTLSCEQNLNHDAMYWYRQDPGQGLRLIYYSQIVNDFQKGDIAEGYSVSREKKESFPLTVTSAQKNPTAFYLCASSIDGISAAIQYFGAGTRLSVL.

The gene calls are TRBV6-6 and TRBJ2-1; tentatively, D is TRBD2 (5 bases). The CDR3 sequence is 14 residues long. Trimming pared 8 bases from V and 5 bases from J, leaving 16 bases between. Germline V gene sequence: CDR1 MNHNY, CDR2 SVGAGI (reference sequence). CDR3 coding DNA: TGTGCCAGCCCCTTCGCGGACTTTAACAATGAGCAGTTCTTC. Translated, it gives CASPFADFNNEQFF.

V gene TRBV30 combines with J gene TRBJ1-4; D is unclear. The CDR3 totals 17 residues. The V gene's germline CDR1 is GTSNPN and CDR2 SVGIG (reference sequence). Trimming left V 0 bases short and J 3 bases short, with 17 bases between. This chain's CDR3 is CAWSVSLKGWANEKLFF. CDR3 sequence (DNA): TGTGCCTGGAGTGTATCGTTGAAGGGTTGGGCTAATGAAAAACTGTTTTTT.

J is TRBJ1-3 and V is TRBV9; no definite D call. Germline CDR1 and CDR2: SGDLS and YYNGEE. V was cut by 4 bases and J by 0 bases, with 8 bases left in between. The CDR3 consists of 14 residues. The CDR3 DNA sequence: TGTGCCAGCAGCCCAACGCACTCTGGAAACACCATATATTTT. Protein product: CASSPTHSGNTIYF.

The genes are TRBV5-1 and TRBJ2-5; 8 bases line up with TRBD2. From germline, CDR1 is SGHRS and CDR2 YFSETQ. V lost 3 bases and J lost 2; bases outside the gene matches: 6. The CDR3 is 15 residues long. CDR3 protein: CASSSGGRQQETQYF. CDR3 bases: TGCGCCAGCAGCTCGGGCGGGAGGCAACAAGAGACCCAGTACTTC.

This clone has a single count. The genes are TRBV27 and TRBJ2-2; 9 nucleotides align to TRBD2. Germline V gene data show CDR1 as MNHEY and CDR2 as SMNVEV (reference sequence). With V trimmed by 6 bases and J by 4 bases, 6 bases remained unmatched. This CDR3 comprises 15 residues. DNA of the CDR3: TGTGCCAGCAGAGCCGCGGGAGGGGTCACCGGGGAGCTGTTTTTT. Its translation is CASRAAGGVTGELFF.

This rearrangement joins TRBV5-1 to TRBJ2-3; D may correspond to TRBD1 or TRBD2 (6 bases each). V gave up 2 bases and J gave up 3 bases, with 10 bases separating them. Germline V gives CDR1 SGHRS, CDR2 YFSETQ. The CDR3 runs to 14 residues. The CDR3 is CASSFGGGTDTQYF. As DNA, the CDR3 is TGCGCCAGCAGCTTCGGAGGGGGAACAGATACGCAGTATTTT.

This rearrangement joins TRBV6-6 to TRBJ2-7; 9 nucleotides align to TRBD1. Per the germline V gene, CDR1 is MNHNY and CDR2 is SVGAGI (reference sequence). V was pared by 5 bases and J by 0 bases, with 5 bases of the junction left unmatched. The length of the CDR3 is 15 residues. CDR3 coding DNA: TGTGCCAGCAGTGGGGGACAGGGAATCTCCTACGAGCAGTACTTC. It codes for CASSGGQGISYEQYF.

The chain joins TRBV6-1 to TRBJ2-5, with D possibly matching TRBD1 (5 bases). Germline CDR1 reads MNHNS; CDR2 reads SASEGT. CDR3 length: 13 residues. V lost 6 bases and J 4 bases, leaving 12 bases between the germline ends. This CDR3 is CASSPTVGETQYF. The CDR3 DNA reads TGTGCCAGCAGCCCGACAGTTGGAGAGACCCAGTACTTC.

The chain couples TRBV5-1 to TRBJ1-3; tentatively, D is TRBD1 (5 bases). The CDR3 is made up of 15 amino acids. V was shortened by 4 bases and J by 4 bases, with 15 bases between the two germline ends. Germline lookup yields CDR1 SGHRS and CDR2 YFSETQ. The chain's CDR3 is CASSPDGANGNTIYF. CDR3 sequence (DNA): TGCGCCAGCAGCCCGGACGGGGCTAACGGAAACACCATATATTTT. The full variable domain, completed using reference TRBV5-1 and TRBJ1-3, is KAGVTQTPRYLIKTRGQQVTLSCSPISGHRSVSWYQQTPGQGLQFLFEYFSETQRNKGNFPGRFSGRQFSNSRSEMNVSTLELGDSALYLCASSPDGANGNTIYFGEGSWLTVV.

In the case of this clone: The junction departs from the called germline gene at one end, perhaps through a read error. The rearrangement links TRBV7-7 to TRBJ2-3; TRBD2 matches at 11 bases. The germline V gene encodes CDR1 SSHAT and CDR2 FNYEAQ (reference sequence). This CDR3 is 12 amino acids long. CDR3 amino acids: CASSVAGGKQYF. Here the CDR3 DNA reads TGTGCCAGCAGCGTAGCGGGGGGGAAGCAGTATTTT. Full variable domain (rest looked up from reference TRBV7-7 and TRBJ2-3): GAGVSQSPRYKVTKRGQDVTLRCDPISSHATLYWYQQALGQGPEFLTYFNYEAQPDKSGLPSDRFSAERPEGSISTLTIQRTEQRDSAMYRCASSVAGGKQYFGPGTRLTVL.

The chain couples TRBV11-2 to TRBJ1-1; perhaps TRBD1 as D (5 bases). The V gene lost 0 bases and the J gene lost 8 bases, with 7 bases spanning the gap. This CDR3 has 12 residues. Germline V gene data show CDR1 as SGHAT and CDR2 as FQNNGV. The CDR3 loop reads CASSLEGGEAFF. The CDR3 DNA reads as TGTGCCAGCAGCTTAGAGGGGGGGGAAGCTTTCTTT. The full variable domain, with the rest looked up from reference TRBV11-2 and TRBJ1-1, is EAGVAQSPRYKIIEKRQSVAFWCNPISGHATLYWYQQILGQGPKLLIQFQNNGVVDDSQLPKDRFSAERLKGVDSTLKIQPAKLEDSAVYLCASSLEGGEAFFGQGTRLTVV.

This rearrangement joins TRBV6-5 to TRBJ1-1, with D maybe TRBD1 (6 bases). Between the trimmed V and J ends, which lost 7 bases and 4 bases, there was a span of 19 bases. CDR3 length: 15 amino acids. Germline assignment: CDR1 MNHEY and CDR2 SVGAGI. In DNA form, the CDR3 reads TGTGCCAGCACCAAACGGGGCAGGGGATCCACTGAAGCTTTCTTT. It yields the protein CASTKRGRGSTEAFF.

This clone was counted between two and nine times. Other nucleotide sequences in the sample specify the same CDR3. The chain combines TRBV6-1 with TRBJ2-3; tentatively, D is TRBD1 (5 bases). Germline CDR1 MNHNS, CDR2 SASEGT. The CDR3 covers 12 residues. Trimming removed 4 bases at V and 6 bases at J, with 8 bases between. The DNA for the CDR3 is TGTGCCAGCAGTGCACACAGGGATACGCAGTATTTT. This sequence encodes CASSAHRDTQYF.

Here the CDR3 DNA reads TGTGCCACCCGTGGGGGAGGGACTGAAGCTTTCTTT. Encoded protein: CATRGGGTEAFF. This chain links TRBV10-3 with TRBJ1-1, with D tentatively TRBD1 (5 bases). The V gene's germline CDR1 is ENHRY and CDR2 SYGVKD. The CDR3 covers 12 residues. The V end was cut by 10 bases, the J end by 5 bases, with 14 bases between.

The genes are TRBV6-6 and TRBJ1-6; perhaps TRBD1 as D (6 bases). The CDR3 consists of 15 residues. Germline loops: CDR1 MNHNY, CDR2 SVGAGI (reference sequence). V was clipped by 0 bases and J by 10 bases, with 13 bases between them. The CDR3 loop reads CASSYSRGRGSPLHF. The CDR3 nucleotides read TGTGCCAGCAGTTACTCGAGGGGGAGGGGATCACCCCTCCACTTT.

The chain links TRBV30 to TRBJ1-2; D uncertain. The germline V and J ends were trimmed by 2 bases and 6 bases, with 19 bases remaining between them. The CDR3 has 15 amino acids. Germline values: CDR1 GTSNPN, CDR2 SVGIG (reference sequence). Here the CDR3 DNA reads TGTGCCTGGAGTTATACTACCCGGCTGGGTCATGGCTACACCTTC. Translated: CAWSYTTRLGHGYTF.